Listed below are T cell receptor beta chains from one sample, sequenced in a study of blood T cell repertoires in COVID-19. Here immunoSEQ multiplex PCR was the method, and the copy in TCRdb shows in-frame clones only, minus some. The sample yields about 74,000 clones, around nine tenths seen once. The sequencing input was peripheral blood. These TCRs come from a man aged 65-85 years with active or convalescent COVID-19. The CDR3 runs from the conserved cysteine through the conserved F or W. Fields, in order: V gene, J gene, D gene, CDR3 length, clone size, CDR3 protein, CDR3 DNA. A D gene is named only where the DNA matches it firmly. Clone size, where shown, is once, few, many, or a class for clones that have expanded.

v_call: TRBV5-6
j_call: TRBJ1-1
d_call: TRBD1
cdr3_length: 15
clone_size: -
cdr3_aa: CASSLSGGGFAEAFF
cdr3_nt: TGTGCCAGCAGCTTGTCAGGGGGCGGGTTCGCTGAAGCTTTCTTT

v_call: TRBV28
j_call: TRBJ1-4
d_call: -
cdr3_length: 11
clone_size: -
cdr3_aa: CASSLGEKLFF
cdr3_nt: TGTGCCAGCAGTTTGGGCGAAAAACTGTTTTTT

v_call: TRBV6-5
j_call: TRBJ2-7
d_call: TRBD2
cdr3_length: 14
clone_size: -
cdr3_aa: CASKGTSGGYEQYF
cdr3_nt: TGTGCCAGCAAAGGGACTAGCGGGGGCTACGAGCAGTACTTC

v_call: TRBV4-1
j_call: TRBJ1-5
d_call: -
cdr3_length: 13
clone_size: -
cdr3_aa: CASSSQEGQPQHF
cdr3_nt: TGCGCCAGCAGCTCTCAGGAAGGTCAGCCCCAGCATTTT

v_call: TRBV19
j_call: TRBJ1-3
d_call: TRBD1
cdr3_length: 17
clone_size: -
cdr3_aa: CASSIPPTGRSGNTIYF
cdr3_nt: TGTGCCAGTAGTATACCCCCGACAGGGCGCTCTGGAAACACCATATATTTT

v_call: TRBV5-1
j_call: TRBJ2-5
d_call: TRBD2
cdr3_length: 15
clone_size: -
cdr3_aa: CASSLARGEQETQYF
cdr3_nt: TGCGCCAGCAGCCTTGCGCGGGGGGAGCAAGAGACCCAGTACTTC

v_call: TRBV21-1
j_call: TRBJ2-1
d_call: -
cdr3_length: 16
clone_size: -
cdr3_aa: CASSKEAGAIRDEQFF
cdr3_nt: TGTGCCAGCAGCAAAGAGGCGGGAGCTATCAGGGATGAGCAGTTCTTC

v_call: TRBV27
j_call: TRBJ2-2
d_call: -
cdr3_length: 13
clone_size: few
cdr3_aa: CASSPSNTGELFF
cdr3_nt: TGTGCCAGCAGTCCTAGTAACACCGGGGAGCTGTTTTTT

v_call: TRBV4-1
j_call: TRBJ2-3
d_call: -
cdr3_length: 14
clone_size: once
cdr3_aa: CASSQGPSSDTQYF
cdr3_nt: TGCGCCAGCAGCCAAGGTCCCAGTAGCGATACGCAGTATTTT

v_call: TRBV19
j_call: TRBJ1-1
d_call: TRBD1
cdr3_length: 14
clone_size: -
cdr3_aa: CASSILTGGTEAFF
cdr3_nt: TGTGCCAGTAGTATACTAACAGGGGGGACTGAAGCTTTCTTT

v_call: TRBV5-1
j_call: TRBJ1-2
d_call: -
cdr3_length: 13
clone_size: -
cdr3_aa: CASSPDRVNGYTF
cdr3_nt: TGCGCCAGCAGCCCGGACAGAGTTAATGGCTACACCTTC

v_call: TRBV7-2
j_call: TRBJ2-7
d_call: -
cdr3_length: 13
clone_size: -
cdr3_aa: CASSLASSLEQYF
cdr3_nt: TGTGCCAGCAGCTTAGCGTCTAGCTTGGAGCAGTACTTC

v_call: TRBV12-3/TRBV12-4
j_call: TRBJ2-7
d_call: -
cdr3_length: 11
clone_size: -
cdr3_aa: CASSGLYEQYF
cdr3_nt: TGTGCCAGCAGTGGGCTCTACGAGCAGTACTTC

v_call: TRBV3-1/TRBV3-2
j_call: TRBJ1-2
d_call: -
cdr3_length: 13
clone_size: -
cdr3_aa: CASSQPRGKGYTF
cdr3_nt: TGTGCCAGCAGCCAACCACGGGGAAAAGGCTACACCTTC

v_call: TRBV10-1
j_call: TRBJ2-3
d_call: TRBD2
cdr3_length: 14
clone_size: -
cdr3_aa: CASTSGRVGDTQYF
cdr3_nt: TGCGCCAGCACTAGCGGGAGAGTTGGAGATACGCAGTATTTT

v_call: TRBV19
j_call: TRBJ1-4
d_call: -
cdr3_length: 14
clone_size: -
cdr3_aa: CASSISREGPTLFF
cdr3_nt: TGTGCCAGTAGTATTAGTCGGGAGGGCCCCACACTGTTTTTT

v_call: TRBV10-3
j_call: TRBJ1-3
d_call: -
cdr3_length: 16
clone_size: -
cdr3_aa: CAISESRGNSGNTIYF
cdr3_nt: TGTGCCATCAGTGAGTCGAGGGGGAACTCTGGAAACACCATATATTTT

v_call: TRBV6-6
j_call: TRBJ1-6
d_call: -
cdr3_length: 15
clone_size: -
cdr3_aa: CASSATTGIRSPLHF
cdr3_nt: TGTGCCAGCAGTGCCACCACAGGGATTCGATCACCCCTCCACTTT

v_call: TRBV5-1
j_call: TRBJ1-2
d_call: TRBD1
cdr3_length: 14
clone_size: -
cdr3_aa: CASSLGQGGYGYTF
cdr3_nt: TGCGCCAGCAGCTTGGGACAGGGTGGCTATGGCTACACCTTC

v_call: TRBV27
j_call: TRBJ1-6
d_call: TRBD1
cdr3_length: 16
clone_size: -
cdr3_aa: CASSRTGVPYNSPLHF
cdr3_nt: TGTGCCAGCAGTCGGACAGGCGTCCCCTATAATTCACCCCTCCACTTT

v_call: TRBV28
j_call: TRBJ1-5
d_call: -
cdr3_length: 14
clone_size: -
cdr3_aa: CASSSGGANQPQHF
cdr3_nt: TGTGCCAGCAGTTCCGGGGGAGCCAATCAGCCCCAGCATTTT

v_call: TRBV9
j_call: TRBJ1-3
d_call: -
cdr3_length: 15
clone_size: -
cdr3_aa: CASSAGGISGNTIYF
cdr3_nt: TGTGCCAGCAGCGCCGGGGGAATCTCAGGAAACACCATATATTTT

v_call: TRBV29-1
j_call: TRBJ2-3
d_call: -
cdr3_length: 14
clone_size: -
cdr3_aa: CSVAVPAGTDTQYF
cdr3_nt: TGCAGCGTCGCTGTGCCCGCGGGCACAGATACGCAGTATTTT

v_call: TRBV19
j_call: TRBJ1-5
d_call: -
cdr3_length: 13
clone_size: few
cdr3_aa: CASSSRGYQPQHF
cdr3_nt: TGTGCCAGTAGTTCCAGGGGCTATCAGCCCCAGCATTTT

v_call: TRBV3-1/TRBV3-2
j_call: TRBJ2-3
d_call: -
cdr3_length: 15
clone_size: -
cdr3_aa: CASSQARTVTDTQYF
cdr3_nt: TGTGCCAGCAGCCAAGCCCGGACTGTCACAGATACGCAGTATTTT

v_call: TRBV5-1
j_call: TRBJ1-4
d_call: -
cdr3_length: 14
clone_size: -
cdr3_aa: CASSPARVGEKLFF
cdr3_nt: TGCGCCAGCAGCCCCGCGAGGGTGGGGGAAAAACTGTTTTTT

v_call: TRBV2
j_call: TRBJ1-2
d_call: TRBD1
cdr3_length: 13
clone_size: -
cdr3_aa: CASEGQGGYGYTF
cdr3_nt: TGTGCCAGCGAGGGACAGGGCGGCTATGGCTACACCTTC

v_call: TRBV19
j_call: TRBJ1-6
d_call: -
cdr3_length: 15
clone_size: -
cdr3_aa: CASSAGGRGNSPLHF
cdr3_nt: TGTGCCAGTAGCGCGGGGGGACGAGGAAATTCACCCCTCCACTTT